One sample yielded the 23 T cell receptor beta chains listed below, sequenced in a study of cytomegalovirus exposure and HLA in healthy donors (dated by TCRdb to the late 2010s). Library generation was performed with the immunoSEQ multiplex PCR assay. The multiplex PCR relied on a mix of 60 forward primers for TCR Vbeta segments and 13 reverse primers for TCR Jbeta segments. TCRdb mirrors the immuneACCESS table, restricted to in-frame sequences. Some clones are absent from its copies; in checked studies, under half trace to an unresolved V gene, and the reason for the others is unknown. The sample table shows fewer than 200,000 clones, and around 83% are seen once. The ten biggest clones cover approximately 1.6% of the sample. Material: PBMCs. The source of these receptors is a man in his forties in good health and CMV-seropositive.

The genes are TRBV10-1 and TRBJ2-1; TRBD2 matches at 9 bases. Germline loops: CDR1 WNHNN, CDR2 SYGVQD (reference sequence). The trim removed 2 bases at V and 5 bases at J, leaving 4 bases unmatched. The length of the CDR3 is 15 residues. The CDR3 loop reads CASSEAGGKNNEQFF. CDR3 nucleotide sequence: TGCGCCAGCAGTGAGGCGGGAGGGAAGAACAATGAGCAGTTCTTC.

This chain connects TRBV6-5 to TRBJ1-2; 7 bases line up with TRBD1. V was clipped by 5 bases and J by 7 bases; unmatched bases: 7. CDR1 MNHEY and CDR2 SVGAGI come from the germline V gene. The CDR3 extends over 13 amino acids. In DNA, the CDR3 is TGTGCCAGCAGTCGACAGGGCCCGGGTGGCTACACCTTC. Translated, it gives CASSRQGPGGYTF.

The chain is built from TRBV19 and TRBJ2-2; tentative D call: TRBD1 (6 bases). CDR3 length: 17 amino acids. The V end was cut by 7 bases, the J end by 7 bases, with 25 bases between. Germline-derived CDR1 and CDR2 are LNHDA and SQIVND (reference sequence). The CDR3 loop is CASISVADLGGGGELFF. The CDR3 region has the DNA TGTGCCAGTATATCCGTGGCAGACCTAGGGGGTGGCGGGGAGCTGTTTTTT.

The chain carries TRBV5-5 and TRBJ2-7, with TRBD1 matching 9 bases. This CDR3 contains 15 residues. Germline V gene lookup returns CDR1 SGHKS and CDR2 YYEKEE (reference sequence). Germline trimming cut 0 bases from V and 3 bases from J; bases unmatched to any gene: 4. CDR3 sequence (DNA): TGTGCCAGCAGCTTGGGAGGGACAGGGATCTACGAGCAGTACTTC. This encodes CASSLGGTGIYEQYF.

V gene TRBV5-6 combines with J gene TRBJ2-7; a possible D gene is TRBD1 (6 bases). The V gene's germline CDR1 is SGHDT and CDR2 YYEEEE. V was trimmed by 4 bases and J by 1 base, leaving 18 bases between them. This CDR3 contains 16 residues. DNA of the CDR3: TGTGCCAGCAGCCTGTGGGTGGGGACATTGTCCTACGAGCAGTACTTC. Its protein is CASSLWVGTLSYEQYF. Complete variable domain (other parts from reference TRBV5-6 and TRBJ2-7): DAGVTQSPTHLIKTRGQQVTLRCSPKSGHDTVSWYQQALGQGPQFIFQYYEEEERQRGNFPDRFSGHQFPNYSSELNVNALLLGDSALYLCASSLWVGTLSYEQYFGPGTRLTVT.

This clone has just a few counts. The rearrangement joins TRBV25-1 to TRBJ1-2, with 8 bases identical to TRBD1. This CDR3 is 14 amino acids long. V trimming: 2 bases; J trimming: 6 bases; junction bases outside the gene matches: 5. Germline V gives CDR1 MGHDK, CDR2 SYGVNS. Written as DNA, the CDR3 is TGTGCCAGCAGTGAACCAGGGACAGGCAATGGCTACACCTTC. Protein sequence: CASSEPGTGNGYTF.

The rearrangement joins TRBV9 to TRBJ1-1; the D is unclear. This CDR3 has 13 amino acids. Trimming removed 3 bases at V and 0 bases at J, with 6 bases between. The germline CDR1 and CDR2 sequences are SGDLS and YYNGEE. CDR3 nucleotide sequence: TGTGCCAGCAGCGCCACTCTGAACACTGAAGCTTTCTTT. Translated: CASSATLNTEAFF.

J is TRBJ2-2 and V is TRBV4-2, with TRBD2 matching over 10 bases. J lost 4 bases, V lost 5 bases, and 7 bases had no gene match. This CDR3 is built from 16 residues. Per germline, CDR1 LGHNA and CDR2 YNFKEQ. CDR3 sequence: CASSTVAGGFTGELFF. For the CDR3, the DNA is TGTGCCAGCAGCACCGTAGCGGGAGGTTTCACCGGGGAGCTGTTTTTT.

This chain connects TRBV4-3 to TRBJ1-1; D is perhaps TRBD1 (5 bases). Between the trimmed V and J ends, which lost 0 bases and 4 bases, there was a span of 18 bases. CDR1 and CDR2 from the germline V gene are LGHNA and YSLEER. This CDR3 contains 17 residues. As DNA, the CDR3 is TGCGCCAGCAGCCAAGATCAAAGAAGGGGATTAAGCACTGAAGCTTTCTTT. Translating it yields CASSQDQRRGLSTEAFF.

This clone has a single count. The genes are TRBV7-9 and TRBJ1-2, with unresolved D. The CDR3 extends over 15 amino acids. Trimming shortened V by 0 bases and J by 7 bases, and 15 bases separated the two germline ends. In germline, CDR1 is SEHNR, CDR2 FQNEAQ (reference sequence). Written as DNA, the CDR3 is TGTGCCAGCAGCTTAGCCCTTGGGAGGGAGTCTGGCTACACCTTC. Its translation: CASSLALGRESGYTF.

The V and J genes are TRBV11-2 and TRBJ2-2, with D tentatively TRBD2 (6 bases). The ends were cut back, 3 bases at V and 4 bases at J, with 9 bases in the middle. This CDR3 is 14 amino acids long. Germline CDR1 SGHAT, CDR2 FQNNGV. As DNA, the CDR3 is TGTGCCAGCAGCTTCGGCGGGGCCACCGGGGAGCTGTTTTTT. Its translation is CASSFGGATGELFF. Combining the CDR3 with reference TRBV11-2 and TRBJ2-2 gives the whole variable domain EAGVAQSPRYKIIEKRQSVAFWCNPISGHATLYWYQQILGQGPKLLIQFQNNGVVDDSQLPKDRFSAERLKGVDSTLKIQPAKLEDSAVYLCASSFGGATGELFFGEGSRLTVL.

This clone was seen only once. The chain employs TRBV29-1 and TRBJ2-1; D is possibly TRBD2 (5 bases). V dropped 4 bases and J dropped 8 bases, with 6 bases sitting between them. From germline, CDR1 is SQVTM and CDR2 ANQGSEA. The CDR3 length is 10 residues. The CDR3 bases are TGCAGCGTTGGGGAGCATGAGCAGTTCTTC. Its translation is CSVGEHEQFF.

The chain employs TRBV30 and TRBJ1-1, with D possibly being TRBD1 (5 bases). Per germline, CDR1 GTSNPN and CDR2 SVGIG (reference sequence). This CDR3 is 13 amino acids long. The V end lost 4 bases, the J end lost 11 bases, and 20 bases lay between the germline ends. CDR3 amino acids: CAWTPQGGMGAFF. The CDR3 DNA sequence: TGTGCCTGGACTCCTCAGGGAGGTATGGGGGCTTTCTTT.

The CDR3 nucleotides are TGTGCCAGCAGCTTAAACAGGGGGCTGAGCACTGAAGCTTTCTTT. Translated: CASSLNRGLSTEAFF. The chain combines TRBV11-2 with TRBJ1-1; 9 nucleotides agree with TRBD1. This CDR3 is 15 amino acids long. The germline gives CDR1 SGHAT, CDR2 FQNNGV. The V segment lost 2 bases and the J segment 4 bases; nucleotides outside the gene matches: 5.

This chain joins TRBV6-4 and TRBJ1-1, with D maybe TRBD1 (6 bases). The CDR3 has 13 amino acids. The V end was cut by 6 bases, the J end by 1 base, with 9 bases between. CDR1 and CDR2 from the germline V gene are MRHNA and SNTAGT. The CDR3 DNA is TGTGCCAGCAGCCTGGGGGCGAACACTGAAGCTTTCTTT. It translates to CASSLGANTEAFF.

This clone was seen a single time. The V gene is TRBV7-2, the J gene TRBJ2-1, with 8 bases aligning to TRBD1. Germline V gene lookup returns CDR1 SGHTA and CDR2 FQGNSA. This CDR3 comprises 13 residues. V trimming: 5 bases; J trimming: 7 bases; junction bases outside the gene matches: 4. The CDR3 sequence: CASSGQGVNEQFF. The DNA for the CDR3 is TGTGCCAGCAGCGGACAGGGAGTTAATGAGCAGTTCTTC.

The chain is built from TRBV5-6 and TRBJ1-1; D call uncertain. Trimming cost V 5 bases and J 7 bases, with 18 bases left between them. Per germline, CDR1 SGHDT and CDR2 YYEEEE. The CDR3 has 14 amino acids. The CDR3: CASRQNGMLLEAFF. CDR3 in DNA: TGTGCCAGCAGACAAAACGGGATGCTACTTGAAGCTTTCTTT.

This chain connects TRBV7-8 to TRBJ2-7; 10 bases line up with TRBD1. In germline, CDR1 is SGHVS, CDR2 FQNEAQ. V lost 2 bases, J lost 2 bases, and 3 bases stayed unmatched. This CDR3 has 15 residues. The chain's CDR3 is CASSLSGTGAYEQYF. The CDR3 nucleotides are TGTGCCAGCAGCTTATCCGGGACAGGGGCCTACGAGCAGTACTTC.

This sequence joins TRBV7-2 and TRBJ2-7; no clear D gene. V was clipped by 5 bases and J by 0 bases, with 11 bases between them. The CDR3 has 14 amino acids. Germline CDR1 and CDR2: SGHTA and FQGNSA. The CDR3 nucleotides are TGTGCCAGCAGCCCCATAGCTAACTCCTACGAGCAGTACTTC. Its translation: CASSPIANSYEQYF.

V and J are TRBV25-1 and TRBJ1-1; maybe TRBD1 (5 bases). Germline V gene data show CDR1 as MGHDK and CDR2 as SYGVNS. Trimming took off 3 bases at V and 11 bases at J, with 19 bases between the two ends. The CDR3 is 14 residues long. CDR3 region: CASSEAGPASEAFF. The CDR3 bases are TGTGCCAGCAGTGAGGCAGGGCCCGCTTCGGAGGCTTTCTTT.

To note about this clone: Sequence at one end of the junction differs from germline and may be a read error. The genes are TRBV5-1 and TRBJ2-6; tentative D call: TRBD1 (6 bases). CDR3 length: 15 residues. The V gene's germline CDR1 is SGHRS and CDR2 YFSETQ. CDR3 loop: CASSYRTAGANGLTF. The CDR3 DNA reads TGCGCCAGCAGCTACCGGACAGCTGGGGCCAACGGCCTGACTTTC. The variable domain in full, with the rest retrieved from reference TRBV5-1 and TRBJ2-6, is KAGVTQTPRYLIKTRGQQVTLSCSPISGHRSVSWYQQTPGQGLQFLFEYFSETQRNKGNFPGRFSGRQFSNSRSEMNVSTLELGDSALYLCASSYRTAGANGLTFGAGSRLTVL.

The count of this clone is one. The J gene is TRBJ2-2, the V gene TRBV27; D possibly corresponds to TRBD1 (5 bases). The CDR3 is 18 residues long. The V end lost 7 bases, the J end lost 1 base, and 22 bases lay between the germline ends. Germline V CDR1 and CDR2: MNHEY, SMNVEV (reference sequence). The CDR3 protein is CASTTRTSSILNTGELFF. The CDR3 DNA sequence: TGTGCCAGCACGACGAGGACATCATCGATATTGAACACCGGGGAGCTGTTTTTT.

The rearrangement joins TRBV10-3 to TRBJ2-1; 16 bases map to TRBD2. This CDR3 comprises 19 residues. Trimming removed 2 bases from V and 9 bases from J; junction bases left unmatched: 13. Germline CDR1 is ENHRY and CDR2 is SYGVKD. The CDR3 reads CAISEDLGGTSGRASEQFF. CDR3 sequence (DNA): TGTGCCATCAGTGAGGATTTAGGAGGGACTAGCGGGAGGGCCAGTGAGCAGTTCTTC.